This T cell receptor beta chain was identified in a study of blood T cell repertoires in COVID-19. Across the whole study: Sources were T cells, B-cell-depleted T cells, or PBMCs; the material itself was cDNA or gDNA.

Exposed enrollees encountered a COVID-19 case at some point within 2 weeks before study entry. CDR3 size: 16 residues. Germline CDR1 is MDHEN and CDR2 is SYDVKM. Trimming cost V 6 bases and J 0 bases; bases outside gene matches: 8. Under the authors' procedure: Using reference gene primer amplification, nucleated cell counts were estimated. The table came from immunoSEQ multiplex PCR; TCRdb's copy has only in-frame clones and leaves some out. The DNA was the basis for D and trimming; V, J and clone size are from that table. This sample has hundreds of thousands of clones; 85% to 90% occur once, and the top ten carry around 1%.

The origin of this receptor is a man over 45 who had been exposed to COVID-19. The chain uses TRBV28 and TRBJ1-2, with TRBD1 matching 9 bases. Sequenced material: PBMCs or T cells enriched from blood (not recorded which). Here the CDR3 DNA reads TGTGCCAGCAGCATCCCCCGGGACAGGGCTAACTATGGCTACACCTTC. Its translation is CASSIPRDRANYGYTF.